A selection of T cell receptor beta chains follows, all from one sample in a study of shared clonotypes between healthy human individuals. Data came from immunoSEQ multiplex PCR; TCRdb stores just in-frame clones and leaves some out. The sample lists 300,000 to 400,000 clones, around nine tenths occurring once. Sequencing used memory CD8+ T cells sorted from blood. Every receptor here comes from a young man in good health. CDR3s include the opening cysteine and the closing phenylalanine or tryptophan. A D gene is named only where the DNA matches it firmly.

cdr3_aa: CASSPLRGEAFF
v_call: TRBV11-2
d_call: NA

cdr3_aa: CASSDGTGEKLFF
v_call: TRBV6-1
d_call: NA

cdr3_aa: CASSRIQGSREGYTF
v_call: TRBV5-1
d_call: TRBD1

cdr3_aa: CASRMGQGSSPLHF
v_call: TRBV27
d_call: TRBD1

cdr3_aa: CASSPDSSEQYF
v_call: TRBV6-5
d_call: NA

cdr3_aa: CATSGPNTETQYF
v_call: TRBV15
d_call: NA

cdr3_aa: CASSSNAGQEYYGYTF
v_call: TRBV27
d_call: TRBD1

cdr3_aa: CASSPWTGGSSPLHF
v_call: TRBV6-6
d_call: NA

cdr3_aa: CASSLGTNSPLHF
v_call: TRBV9
d_call: NA

cdr3_aa: CASSMGLAGIGDNEQFF
v_call: TRBV11-2
d_call: TRBD2

cdr3_aa: CASSVTGGALETQYF
v_call: TRBV11-2
d_call: NA

cdr3_aa: CASSTRIALLWDRASNNEQFF
v_call: TRBV19
d_call: TRBD1

cdr3_aa: CASSLLDRDKQYF
v_call: TRBV28
d_call: NA

cdr3_aa: CASSLTGGPTTDTQYF
v_call: TRBV7-9
d_call: TRBD2

cdr3_aa: CASNTRSSYNSPLHF
v_call: TRBV27
d_call: NA

cdr3_aa: CASRWDWSNQPQHF
v_call: TRBV28
d_call: NA

cdr3_aa: CAIKEPAGGLTDTQYF
v_call: TRBV10-3
d_call: TRBD2

cdr3_aa: CASSLAGTDNQPQHF
v_call: TRBV7-6
d_call: TRBD1

cdr3_aa: CSVPSGAEQYF
v_call: TRBV29-1
d_call: TRBD2

cdr3_aa: CASSVGDPGWDTEAFF
v_call: TRBV6-1
d_call: NA

cdr3_aa: CASSLWGQGSTFDGYTF
v_call: TRBV7-9
d_call: TRBD1

cdr3_aa: CASSSLAGSLAKNIQYF
v_call: TRBV27
d_call: TRBD2

cdr3_aa: CASSPHVAGNTEAFF
v_call: TRBV18
d_call: NA

cdr3_aa: CASSLERGVFYEQYF
v_call: TRBV7-9
d_call: TRBD2

cdr3_aa: CATSRGRTNYGYTF
v_call: TRBV15
d_call: NA